The clone carrying this T cell receptor beta chain has just one count. Its antigen is unidentified. 60 Vbeta and 13 Jbeta primers were used in PCR. Data came from immunoSEQ multiplex PCR; TCRdb stores just in-frame clones and leaves some out. The data show some 98,000 clones, 70% seen once. The source of the sample is a study of cytomegalovirus exposure and HLA in healthy donors. Findings and caveats of the study: A later analysis reportedly found fewer N-insertions in an Asian-associated ancestry cluster than the roughly 670-donor mean. Through in vitro validation, a few CMV-associated chains were shown to be specific for CMV antigens. Later analysis suggested most CMV-associated TCR beta chains were HLA-restricted.

Germline loops: CDR1 SGDLS, CDR2 YYNGEE. There are 16 residues in the CDR3. Between the trimmed V and J ends, which lost 0 bases and 0 bases, there was a span of 12 bases. Each of the donors was a healthy bone marrow donor. This chain uses TRBV9 with TRBJ1-1; a possible D gene is TRBD1 (6 bases). The receptor's source is a man aged 50 to 60 in good health and CMV-seronegative. The sequenced material came from PBMCs. CDR3 protein: CASSVELGHLNTEAFF. CDR3 DNA: TGTGCCAGCAGCGTAGAGTTGGGACACTTGAACACTGAAGCTTTCTTT.